Detailed here is one TCR beta chain. Its antigen remains unknown. These data come from a study of T cells in localized non-small cell lung cancer. Broader study findings: Across samples, adjacent lung featured a median roughly 61 of the top 100 tumor clones. Highest T cell clonality was seen in uninvolved adjacent lung, surpassing that measured in tumor. Heterogeneity remains possible because sequencing was limited to only one tumor region. Greater blood T cell density accompanied longer overall survival.

The V and J ends lost 0 bases and 3 bases, in that order; junction bases with no gene match: 5. Germline values: CDR1 LNHNV, CDR2 YYDKDF (reference sequence). This CDR3 comprises 15 residues. Assay used: immunoSEQ multiplex PCR; TCRdb lists only in-frame clones, some missing. The sample lists some 1,900 clones, under 55% occurring once. The sample here was lung tumor tissue, taken before any cancer treatment. The V call is TRBV15, the J call TRBJ2-7, with TRBD2 matching 7 bases. This clonotype was obtained from a male donor older than 55 with stage II lung adenocarcinoma. CDR3 nucleotides: TGTGCCACCAGCAGAGATCAGGGAGGGATCTACGAGCAGTACTTC. Amino acids: CATSRDQGGIYEQYF.